This passage covers 15 T cell receptor beta chains from one sample sequenced in a study of blood T cells in healthy people across ages. The second PCR ran about 6 to 12 cycles with a sample-barcoded 5' primer and J-beta primers. TCRdb independently ran MiXCR on the 5' RACE reads; one entry per CDR3 protein. There are 650,000 to 800,000 distinct CDR3 sequences in the sample; around two fifths occur only once, and under 20% lies in the top ten. Sample: blood. The origin of the receptors is a man aged 55 to 70 in good health.

This chain uses TRBV20-1 with TRBJ2-3; TRBD1 aligns across 11 bases. V lost 0 bases to trimming and J lost 11 bases; unmatched junction nucleotides: 13. This CDR3 contains 16 residues. The V gene's germline CDR1 is DFQATT and CDR2 SNEGSKA (reference sequence). The CDR3 is CSARDPGTGGFSKQYF. The CDR3 DNA reads as TGCAGTGCTAGAGACCCCGGGACAGGGGGATTTTCTAAGCAGTATTTT.

V usage is TRBV12-3 or TRBV12-4 and J usage is TRBJ1-1, with 9 positions matching TRBD1. The CDR3 length is 17 residues. With V trimmed by 1 base and J by 0 bases, 6 bases remained unmatched. CDR3 bases: TGTGCCAGCAGTTTAGGACACAGGGGGCAAATGAACACTGAAGCTTTCTTT. It encodes CASSLGHRGQMNTEAFF.

The J gene is TRBJ2-3, the V gene TRBV20-1; 11 bases match TRBD1. CDR3 length: 15 amino acids. Germline CDR1 is DFQATT and CDR2 is SNEGSKA (reference sequence). V shed 3 bases and J 6 bases; nucleotides not matched to a gene: 8. As DNA, the CDR3 is TGCAGTGCTAGGGCCGGGACAGGGGGTCTGGATACGCAGTATTTT. Translation gives CSARAGTGGLDTQYF.

This rearrangement joins TRBV9 to TRBJ2-1; 9 nucleotides line up with TRBD1. The CDR3 is made up of 16 amino acids. From germline, CDR1 is SGDLS and CDR2 YYNGEE. Trimming removed 1 base from V and 2 bases from J; junction bases left unmatched: 4. In DNA form, the CDR3 reads TGTGCCAGCAGCGTACTAGGGACAGGGACCTACAATGAGCAGTTCTTC. It codes for CASSVLGTGTYNEQFF.

Many counts were recorded for this clonotype. The rearrangement uses TRBV11-2 and TRBJ1-5, with D hard to call. CDR1 and CDR2 from the germline V gene are SGHAT and FQNNGV. Trimming removed 6 bases at V and 0 bases at J, with 6 bases between. CDR3 size: 13 residues. CDR3 amino acids: CASSQGSNQPQHF. CDR3 sequence (DNA): TGTGCCAGCAGTCAAGGTAGCAATCAGCCCCAGCATTTT.

The rearrangement uses TRBV7-9 and TRBJ2-3; 10 bases align to TRBD1. Germline V CDR1 and CDR2: SEHNR, FQNEAQ (reference sequence). The V segment lost 5 bases and the J segment 5 bases; nucleotides outside the gene matches: 7. The CDR3 covers 15 residues. The CDR3 sequence: CASSPGTGVLDTQYF. The CDR3 bases are TGTGCCAGCAGCCCCGGGACAGGGGTTTTAGATACGCAGTATTTT. The variable domain in full, with the rest retrieved from reference TRBV7-9 and TRBJ2-3, is DTGVSQNPRHKITKRGQNVTFRCDPISEHNRLYWYRQTLGQGPEFLTYFQNEAQLEKSRLLSDRFSAERPKGSFSTLEIQRTEQGDSAMYLCASSPGTGVLDTQYFGPGTRLTVL.

The chain recombines TRBV4-3 with TRBJ1-2; D gene unclear. With 0 bases removed from V and 10 bases from J, the gap between germline ends came to 9 bases. CDR3 length equals 12 residues. Germline V gene sequence: CDR1 LGHNA, CDR2 YSLEER. This chain's CDR3 is CASSQDRAVYTF. As DNA, the CDR3 is TGCGCCAGCAGCCAAGATAGGGCAGTCTACACCTTC.

V usage is TRBV20-1 and J usage is TRBJ2-1, with D perhaps matching TRBD2 (7 bases). Looked up from germline, CDR1 is DFQATT and CDR2 is SNEGSKA (reference sequence). Trimming took 3 bases from V and 1 from J, leaving 19 bases between them. This CDR3 contains 17 residues. The chain's CDR3 is CSASKGGAGGSYNEQFF. Written as DNA, the CDR3 is TGCAGTGCTAGTAAAGGGGGGGCCGGAGGGTCCTACAATGAGCAGTTCTTC.

To note about this clonotype: The DNA is left out, because the CDR3 cannot be placed on it with certainty; the CDR3 is given as TCRdb lists it. The genes are TRBV21-1 and TRBJ2-3; the D call in the table, TRBD2, was not verified against the DNA. TRBV21-1 is a pseudogene. The CDR3 adds up to 15 amino acids, both ends counted. The CDR3 spells CASSKVGSGTDTQYF.

The chain employs TRBV30 and TRBJ2-5; tentative D call: TRBD1 (6 bases). Germline V gene data show CDR1 as GTSNPN and CDR2 as SVGIG (reference sequence). CDR3 length: 13 residues. V was shortened by 5 bases and J by 9 bases, with 19 bases between the two germline ends. The CDR3 DNA is TGTGCCTGGGCCGGACAGACAGGCGCGTCCCAGTACTTC. Encoded protein: CAWAGQTGASQYF. The full variable domain, in which reference TRBV30 and TRBJ2-5 provide the parts outside the CDR3, is SQTIHQWPATLVQPVGSPLSLECTVEGTSNPNLYWYRQAAGRGLQLLFYSVGIGQISSEVPQNLSASRPQDRQFILSSKKLLLSDSGFYLCAWAGQTGASQYFGPGTRLLVL.

The rearrangement joins TRBV11-3 to TRBJ2-5; weak D call: TRBD2 (5 bases). V lost 0 bases, J lost 5 bases, and 13 bases lay in between. Germline loops: CDR1 SGHNT, CDR2 YENEEA. The CDR3 runs 15 residues. The CDR3 coding sequence is TGTGCCAGCAGCTTAGAAGGACTGGCGGCGGAGACCCAGTACTTC. Amino acid sequence: CASSLEGLAAETQYF.

CDR3 in amino acids: CASSYEQAAREKLFF. In DNA, the CDR3 is TGTGCCAGCAGTTACGAGCAGGCAGCGCGTGAAAAACTGTTTTTT. V and J are TRBV6-6 and TRBJ1-4, with no clear D. The CDR3 has 15 amino acids. Per the germline V gene, CDR1 is MNHNY and CDR2 is SVGAGI (reference sequence). V lost 2 bases and J 7 bases, leaving 14 bases between the germline ends.

J is TRBJ2-7 and V is TRBV13; no reliable D call. The V and J ends lost 5 bases and 6 bases respectively, with 11 bases between them. The CDR3 has 12 residues. Per the germline V gene, CDR1 is PRHDT and CDR2 is FYEKMQ (reference sequence). CDR3: CASSGSLGEQYF. CDR3 coding DNA: TGTGCCAGCAGCGGTTCCCTAGGCGAGCAGTACTTC.

The genes are TRBV7-2 and TRBJ2-3; either TRBD1 or TRBD2 may fit D (5 bases each). The CDR3 spans 16 residues. Trimming pared 5 bases from V and 2 bases from J, leaving 17 bases between. Germline V lookup: CDR1 SGHTA, CDR2 FQGNSA. CDR3 bases: TGTGCCAGCAGCCATCGGTGGGACCAAGCCACAGATACGCAGTATTTT. Translating gives CASSHRWDQATDTQYF.

The chain links TRBV12-3 or TRBV12-4 to TRBJ1-2; possibly TRBD1 for D (6 bases). The CDR3 spans 14 residues. The V end was cut by 6 bases, the J end by 3 bases, with 14 bases between. CDR3 amino acids: CASRLGGLDYGYTF. For the CDR3, the DNA is TGTGCCAGCAGACTTGGGGGGCTGGACTATGGCTACACCTTC.